Following are 25 T cell receptor beta chains from one sample sequenced in a study of tumor T cells in aggressive B-cell lymphoma. The table came from immunoSEQ multiplex PCR; TCRdb's copy has only in-frame clones and leaves some out. The profile shows several thousand clones, approximately 86% of them singletons. Material: tumor tissue. The receptors come from an adult with diffuse large B cell lymphoma. Some clones in this sample may be carry-over from other donors' samples.

The CDR3 DNA follows: TGTGCCAGCAGCTTAGCGGGAGTCTACGAGCAGTACTTC. Protein product: CASSLAGVYEQYF. The J gene is TRBJ2-7, the V gene TRBV7-2; possibly TRBD2 for D (5 bases). CDR1 and CDR2 from the germline V gene are SGHTA and FQGNSA. This CDR3 has 13 residues. V shed 0 bases and J shed 3 bases, with 6 bases lying between them.

The CDR3 nucleotides are TGTGCCAGCAGACTTACGCCTAATGAAAAACTGTTTTTT. Translated, it gives CASRLTPNEKLFF. The chain combines TRBV27 with TRBJ1-4; no clear D gene. The V and J ends lost 6 bases and 3 bases respectively, with 8 bases between them. CDR1 is MNHEY, CDR2 SMNVEV, per germline (reference sequence). CDR3 length equals 13 residues.

The chain has TRBV7-9 and TRBJ2-3, with D possibly TRBD1 on 6 matching bases. CDR3 length: 15 residues. CDR1 and CDR2 from the germline V gene are SEHNR and FQNEAQ (reference sequence). The V end lost 3 bases, the J end lost 1 base, and 11 bases lay between the germline ends. CDR3 amino acids: CASSFKRQGTDTQYF. CDR3 in DNA: TGTGCCAGCAGCTTCAAACGACAGGGCACAGATACGCAGTATTTT.

J is TRBJ2-7 and V is TRBV10-3; D not certain. Per germline, CDR1 ENHRY and CDR2 SYGVKD. The length of the CDR3 is 11 residues. The V end was cut by 4 bases, the J end by 3 bases, with 4 bases between. This CDR3 reads CAISGSYEQYF. The CDR3 nucleotides are TGTGCCATCAGTGGCAGCTACGAGCAGTACTTC.

The chain links TRBV11-1 to TRBJ2-5; D gene unclear. In germline, CDR1 is SGHAT, CDR2 FQDESV (reference sequence). This CDR3 is 13 amino acids long. Trimming took off 2 bases at V and 4 bases at J, with 8 bases between the two ends. The CDR3 sequence is CASSLRLGETQYF. The CDR3 DNA follows: TGTGCCAGCAGCTTACGGCTAGGAGAGACCCAGTACTTC.

The chain combines TRBV5-4 with TRBJ2-4; TRBD2 aligns across 12 bases. The CDR3 runs to 15 residues. Per the germline V gene, CDR1 is SGHNT and CDR2 is YYREEE (reference sequence). Trimming at V came to 4 bases and at J to 8 bases, leaving 7 bases not matched to a gene. The CDR3 DNA is TGTGCCAGCAGCGCTCGGACTAGCGGGATTGACATTCAGTACTTC. It is translated as CASSARTSGIDIQYF.

There are a few counts of this clone. This rearrangement joins TRBV7-7 to TRBJ2-5, with 8 nucleotides matching TRBD2. With 8 bases clipped from V and 5 bases from J, the junction kept 10 bases outside the gene matches. CDR1 is SSHAT and CDR2 is FNYEAQ in the germline V gene (reference sequence). The CDR3 runs 14 residues. The DNA for the CDR3 is TGTGCCAGCTCGACGGGGGGGCCGGTGGAGACCCAGTACTTC. Its protein product is CASSTGGPVETQYF. Variable domain in full (rest from reference TRBV7-7 and TRBJ2-5): GAGVSQSPRYKVTKRGQDVTLRCDPISSHATLYWYQQALGQGPEFLTYFNYEAQPDKSGLPSDRFSAERPEGSISTLTIQRTEQRDSAMYRCASSTGGPVETQYFGPGTRLLVL.

V is TRBV5-1 and J is TRBJ2-7, with TRBD1 as a possible D gene (6 bases). Germline-derived CDR1 and CDR2 are SGHRS and YFSETQ. This CDR3 region has 13 residues. Between the trimmed V and J ends, which lost 4 bases and 2 bases, there was a span of 10 bases. In DNA, the CDR3 is TGCGCCAGCAGCCCTGGACAGCCCTACGAGCAGTACTTC. It translates to CASSPGQPYEQYF. Variable domain in full (rest from reference TRBV5-1 and TRBJ2-7): KAGVTQTPRYLIKTRGQQVTLSCSPISGHRSVSWYQQTPGQGLQFLFEYFSETQRNKGNFPGRFSGRQFSNSRSEMNVSTLELGDSALYLCASSPGQPYEQYFGPGTRLTVT.

V and J are TRBV11-2 and TRBJ2-7; D may be TRBD2 (6 bases). This CDR3 region has 13 residues. CDR1 SGHAT and CDR2 FQNNGV come from the germline V gene. V lost 5 bases and J 0 bases, leaving 8 bases between the germline ends. CDR3 DNA: TGTGCCAGCAGCCGAGCGGGCTCCTACGAGCAGTACTTC. Amino acid sequence: CASSRAGSYEQYF.

The rearrangement joins TRBV29-1 to TRBJ2-1; TRBD2 matches 10 bases. The trim removed 2 bases at V and 12 bases at J, leaving 13 bases unmatched. The CDR3 totals 15 residues. CDR1 is SQVTM and CDR2 is ANQGSEA in the germline V gene. The CDR3 is CSVELFSSGGLWQFF. For the CDR3, the DNA is TGCAGCGTTGAATTGTTTAGTAGCGGGGGGTTGTGGCAGTTCTTC.

The rearrangement uses TRBV9 and TRBJ1-2, with 10 bases lining up with TRBD1. J gave up 7 bases and V 1 base, and 7 bases lay outside the gene matches. The CDR3 is 15 residues long. Germline V gives CDR1 SGDLS, CDR2 YYNGEE. CDR3 sequence: CASSVRRDRGVGYTF. CDR3 nucleotide sequence: TGTGCCAGCAGCGTAAGGAGGGACAGGGGAGTTGGCTACACCTTC.

To note about this clone: Germline and junction disagree at one end, which may indicate a read error. The genes are TRBV30 and TRBJ1-2; TRBD1 agrees at 7 bases. The CDR3 has 14 amino acids. Germline V gene lookup returns CDR1 GTSNPN and CDR2 SVGIG (reference sequence). The CDR3 sequence: CARRMAGGLNGYTF. Written as DNA, the CDR3 is TGTGCCCGTCGGATGGCAGGGGGATTGAATGGTTACACCTTC.

The table lists this clone with a few counts. V gene TRBV5-5 combines with J gene TRBJ1-1; 12 bases are a match to TRBD1. This CDR3 contains 14 residues. Germline lookup yields CDR1 SGHKS and CDR2 YYEKEE (reference sequence). The V segment lost 3 bases and the J segment 6 bases; nucleotides outside the gene matches: 3. DNA for the CDR3: TGTGCCAGCAGCTGGGGACAGGGGGCGCCTGAAGCTTTCTTT. This encodes CASSWGQGAPEAFF.

This chain links TRBV5-6 with TRBJ2-6; D gene uncertain. The CDR3 length is 17 residues. Germline V CDR1 and CDR2: SGHDT, YYEEEE. Trimming removed 6 bases from V and 5 bases from J, with 21 bases in between. CDR3 sequence reads: CASIPANSHSRANVLTF. DNA for the CDR3: TGTGCCAGCATACCAGCCAATAGTCACAGTCGGGCCAACGTCCTGACTTTC.

V is TRBV4-1 and J is TRBJ1-5, with D hard to call. This CDR3 has 15 amino acids. The germline gives CDR1 MGHRA, CDR2 YSYEKL. V was cut by 0 bases and J by 0 bases, with 6 bases left in between. The CDR3 region has the DNA TGCGCCAGCAGCCAAGAACTTTATAGCAATCAGCCCCAGCATTTT. It specifies CASSQELYSNQPQHF.

This clone was detected once. The V and J genes are TRBV6-6 and TRBJ2-2; TRBD2 agrees at 8 bases. This CDR3 has 15 amino acids. From germline, CDR1 is MNHNY and CDR2 SVGAGI (reference sequence). The trim removed 7 bases at V and 3 bases at J, leaving 7 bases unmatched. In DNA form, the CDR3 reads TGTGCCAGCAATCTACTAGCGGCCTACACCGGGGAGCTGTTTTTT. The encoded protein is CASNLLAAYTGELFF.

The chain employs TRBV7-3 and TRBJ1-6; D remains ambiguous. The CDR3 loop spans 18 amino acids. Germline V lookup: CDR1 SGHTA, CDR2 FQGTGA. V dropped 1 base and J dropped 4 bases, with 17 bases sitting between them. This CDR3 is CASSLRIPWRGYNSPLHF. The CDR3 DNA follows: TGTGCCAGCAGCTTAAGAATTCCGTGGCGAGGGTATAATTCACCCCTCCACTTT.

The chain joins TRBV19 to TRBJ2-7, with 10 bases lining up with TRBD1. CDR1 is LNHDA, CDR2 SQIVND, per germline (reference sequence). The CDR3 consists of 15 residues. Trimming cost V 5 bases and J 4 bases; bases outside gene matches: 8. CDR3 in DNA: TGTGCCAGTAGTGCCGACAGGGGGCGAAGGTACGAGCAGTACTTC. It is translated as CASSADRGRRYEQYF.

This sequence joins TRBV4-3 and TRBJ1-1; 8 bases match TRBD1. V gave up 3 bases and J gave up 4 bases; unmatched junction bases: 7. The germline gives CDR1 LGHNA, CDR2 YSLEER. The CDR3 is made up of 15 amino acids. Here the CDR3 DNA reads TGCGCCAGCAGCCACGGCAGGGGGCGCCCCACTGAAGCTTTCTTT. Translating gives CASSHGRGRPTEAFF.

The chain couples TRBV7-9 to TRBJ2-7; 8 bases match TRBD2. With V trimmed by 8 bases and J by 5 bases, 5 bases remained unmatched. The CDR3 runs 12 residues. Germline values: CDR1 SEHNR, CDR2 FQNEAQ (reference sequence). The CDR3: CASGGGYNEQYF. Here the CDR3 DNA reads TGTGCCAGCGGCGGGGGGTACAACGAGCAGTACTTC.

The V and J genes are TRBV9 and TRBJ1-4; D might be TRBD1 (5 bases). Germline lookup yields CDR1 SGDLS and CDR2 YYNGEE. CDR3 size: 15 residues. The V and J ends lost 0 bases and 7 bases respectively, with 13 bases between them. The CDR3 spells CASSVARGEREKLFF. DNA for the CDR3: TGTGCCAGCAGCGTAGCCCGGGGGGAACGTGAAAAACTGTTTTTT.

This clone was seen more than once but under ten times. V and J are TRBV10-3 and TRBJ2-1, with 7 bases that match TRBD1. Germline V gene lookup returns CDR1 ENHRY and CDR2 SYGVKD. V lost 9 bases and J lost 6; bases outside the gene matches: 2. The CDR3 totals 11 residues. CDR3 amino acids: CAMAGGNEQFF. In DNA form, the CDR3 reads TGTGCCATGGCAGGGGGCAATGAGCAGTTCTTC.

The chain links TRBV20-1 to TRBJ2-5; possible D gene TRBD1, 6 bases. V was pared by 8 bases and J by 11 bases, with 18 bases between. This CDR3 is built from 11 residues. Per the germline V gene, CDR1 is DFQATT and CDR2 is SNEGSKA (reference sequence). The CDR3 spells CSPQGGWEQYF. CDR3 DNA: TGCAGTCCCCAAGGGGGATGGGAGCAGTACTTC.

The chain is built from TRBV2 and TRBJ2-5; D unclear. V lost 8 bases, J lost 4 bases, and 17 bases lay in between. Looked up from germline, CDR1 is SNHLY and CDR2 is FYNNEI. The CDR3 is 14 residues long. The DNA for the CDR3 is TGTGCCAGCGCCCCCCCCGAGTCGGGAGAGACCCAGTACTTC. This sequence encodes CASAPPESGETQYF.

This clone has more than one count but fewer than ten. The rearrangement joins TRBV5-8 to TRBJ2-7; TRBD2 matches 10 bases. Germline V lookup: CDR1 SGHTS, CDR2 YDEGEE. The CDR3 runs to 16 residues. V shed 4 bases and J 6 bases; nucleotides not matched to a gene: 13. In DNA, the CDR3 is TGTGCCAGCAGCCCTATTAGCGGGAGGTTCCCGTCCGAGCAGTACTTC. Translating gives CASSPISGRFPSEQYF.